Listed here are 24 T cell receptor beta chains from one sample, sequenced in a study of blood T cell repertoires in COVID-19. Profiling relied on immunoSEQ multiplex PCR, and the TCRdb table lists in-frame clones only, not all of them. This sample has a few hundred thousand clones, with roughly nine tenths found just once. What was sequenced was peripheral blood. The origin of the receptors is a man aged 18 to 29 with active or convalescent COVID-19.

This clone was picked up one time. In DNA, the CDR3 is TGCGCCAGCAGCCGAAGGGTAGCGGGATACAATGAGCAGTTCTTC. This encodes CASSRRVAGYNEQFF. V usage is TRBV5-1 and J usage is TRBJ2-1, with 8 bases identical to TRBD2. Unmatched junction bases numbered 7, after V lost 4 bases and J lost 4 bases. The CDR3 totals 15 residues. Germline V CDR1 and CDR2: SGHRS, YFSETQ.

The chain joins TRBV6-5 to TRBJ1-6, with TRBD1 matching over 11 bases. V dropped 4 bases and J dropped 9; count of bases not matched to a gene: 5. Germline loops: CDR1 MNHEY, CDR2 SVGAGI. The CDR3 has 15 amino acids. CDR3 nucleotides: TGTGCCAGCAGTTTATCCGGGACAGGGGGTTCACCCCTCCACTTT. Its protein product is CASSLSGTGGSPLHF.

This chain uses TRBV6-2 or TRBV6-3 with TRBJ2-7; TRBD2 agrees at 7 bases. The CDR3 is 15 amino acids. Trimming removed 2 bases from V and 0 bases from J; junction bases left unmatched: 4. Per the germline V gene, CDR1 is MNHEY and CDR2 is SVGEGT. CDR3 sequence reads: CASSYPGTTSYEQYF. In DNA, the CDR3 is TGTGCCAGCAGTTACCCCGGGACTACCTCCTACGAGCAGTACTTC.

This chain links TRBV29-1 with TRBJ2-3, with 14 bases identical to TRBD2. The CDR3 runs to 14 residues. In germline, CDR1 is SQVTM, CDR2 ANQGSEA. Trimming removed 5 bases from V and 10 bases from J; junction bases left unmatched: 8. CDR3 amino acids: CSVPRTSGGRAQYF. DNA of the CDR3: TGCAGCGTTCCACGGACTAGCGGGGGGAGGGCGCAGTATTTT.

The gene calls are TRBV11-2 and TRBJ2-5; the match to TRBD2 covers 13 bases. J was trimmed by 5 bases and V by 5 bases; bases with no gene match: 5. Germline V gives CDR1 SGHAT, CDR2 FQNNGV. The CDR3 consists of 15 residues. CDR3 amino acids: CASSRTSGSWETQYF. The CDR3 bases are TGTGCCAGCAGCCGGACTAGCGGGAGTTGGGAGACCCAGTACTTC.

The chain employs TRBV20-1 and TRBJ1-2; 7 bases are a match to TRBD1. The germline V gene has CDR1 DFQATT and CDR2 SNEGSKA (reference sequence). The V gene end was trimmed by 8 bases and the J gene end by 8 bases; junction bases not matched to a gene: 5. The CDR3 is 10 amino acids. The DNA of the CDR3 is TGCAGTCCCAGGGGGGAAGGCTACACCTTC. Translating gives CSPRGEGYTF.

This chain uses TRBV18 with TRBJ1-2; TRBD1 might be the D (6 bases). CDR3 size: 14 residues. Germline V lookup: CDR1 KGHSH, CDR2 LQKENI. Trimming left V 7 bases short and J 8 bases short, with 20 bases between. The CDR3 is CASCPTRGARGYTF. CDR3 DNA: TGTGCCAGCTGTCCCACCAGGGGCGCGAGAGGCTACACCTTC.

The chain carries TRBV5-6 and TRBJ2-7; 8 bases are a match to TRBD2. This CDR3 is 15 amino acids long. V lost 6 bases, J lost 3 bases, and 11 bases stayed unmatched. Germline V gene data show CDR1 as SGHDT and CDR2 as YYEEEE. CDR3 residues: CASTRAGGLDYEQYF. CDR3 nucleotide sequence: TGTGCCAGCACCCGCGCGGGAGGTTTGGACTACGAGCAGTACTTC.

The CDR3 bases are TGTGCCAGCACAGCGTACCAAGAGACCCAGTACTTC. As protein: CASTAYQETQYF. This chain links TRBV3-1 (or the pseudogene TRBV3-2) with TRBJ2-5; D unresolved. Looked up from germline, CDR1 is LGHDT and CDR2 is YNNKEL (reference sequence). The V and J ends lost 7 bases and 0 bases respectively, with 6 bases between them. The CDR3 runs 12 residues.

The J gene is TRBJ1-1, the V gene TRBV7-9; 7 nucleotides line up with TRBD1. The germline gives CDR1 SEHNR, CDR2 FQNEAQ (reference sequence). The junction had 8 bases not matched to a gene; V was cut back by 4 bases and J by 0 bases. The length of the CDR3 is 16 residues. The CDR3 sequence is CASSSPPGQLNTEAFF. CDR3 bases: TGTGCCAGCAGCTCACCGCCGGGACAGCTGAACACTGAAGCTTTCTTT.

This rearrangement joins TRBV7-2 to TRBJ2-1; D is unclear. Germline V gene data show CDR1 as SGHTA and CDR2 as FQGNSA. The CDR3 extends over 17 amino acids. Trimming pared 2 bases from V and 0 bases from J, leaving 14 bases between. CDR3 protein: CASSLNSLVHSYNEQFF. The CDR3 DNA is TGTGCCAGCAGCTTAAATTCCTTAGTCCACTCCTACAATGAGCAGTTCTTC.

The chain has TRBV7-9 and TRBJ1-2; 8 bases are shared with TRBD1. Germline V CDR1 and CDR2: SEHNR, FQNEAQ (reference sequence). This CDR3 has 15 residues. Unmatched junction bases numbered 13, after V lost 8 bases and J lost 5 bases. The CDR3 sequence: CASDTGGQTLYGYTF. The CDR3 DNA reads TGTGCCAGCGATACAGGGGGTCAGACTCTATATGGCTACACCTTC.

The sample holds one count of this clone. The chain recombines TRBV5-1 with TRBJ1-3; no definite D call. Looked up from germline, CDR1 is SGHRS and CDR2 is YFSETQ. CDR3 length: 13 residues. Trimming left V 3 bases short and J 4 bases short, with 8 bases between. The CDR3 region is CASSSYAGNTIYF. CDR3 in DNA: TGCGCCAGCAGCTCCTATGCCGGAAACACCATATATTTT.

This clone is categorized as medium-sized. Other DNA sequences in the sample encode the same CDR3. The chain is built from TRBV19 and TRBJ1-5, with 11 bases lining up with TRBD1. The germline V gene encodes CDR1 LNHDA and CDR2 SQIVND (reference sequence). The CDR3 is 15 amino acids. The junction had 7 bases not matched to a gene; V was cut back by 5 bases and J by 7 bases. CDR3 in amino acids: CASSSGTGGVQPQHF. The CDR3 bases are TGTGCCAGTAGTTCCGGGACAGGGGGTGTACAGCCCCAGCATTTT.

This chain connects TRBV4-3 to TRBJ2-1; possible D gene TRBD2, 6 bases. Germline assignment: CDR1 LGHNA and CDR2 YSLEER. V lost 6 bases, J lost 6 bases, and 12 bases lay in between. This CDR3 is 13 amino acids long. This chain's CDR3 is CASRNTGSNEQFF. The CDR3 DNA sequence: TGCGCCAGCAGAAATACCGGGAGCAATGAGCAGTTCTTC.

The chain joins TRBV18 to TRBJ2-1; TRBD1 agrees at 8 bases. CDR3 length equals 15 residues. Germline lookup yields CDR1 KGHSH and CDR2 LQKENI. Germline trimming cut 0 bases from V and 4 bases from J; bases unmatched to any gene: 2. The CDR3 coding sequence is TGTGCCAGCTCACCACCTGGACAGGGATACAATGAGCAGTTCTTC. As protein: CASSPPGQGYNEQFF. The full variable domain, with the rest looked up from reference TRBV18 and TRBJ2-1, is NAGVMQNPRHLVRRRGQEARLRCSPMKGHSHVYWYRQLPEEGLKFMVYLQKENIIDESGMPKERFSAEFPKEGPSILRIQQVVRGDSAAYFCASSPPGQGYNEQFFGPGTRLTVL.

The V call is TRBV12-5, the J call TRBJ2-7, with D perhaps TRBD1 (5 bases). Trimming left V 4 bases short and J 4 bases short, with 17 bases between. The CDR3 contains 15 residues. Germline CDR1 reads LGHNT; CDR2 reads FRNRAP. CDR3 residues: CASGSPMGRSYEQYF. In nucleotides, the CDR3 is TGTGCTAGTGGTTCCCCGATGGGGCGCAGTTACGAGCAGTACTTC.

Only one count was recorded for this clone. CDR3 region: CATQTEGRQIGYTF. CDR3 sequence (DNA): TGTGCCACCCAAACGGAGGGGCGCCAAATTGGCTACACCTTC. V is TRBV2 and J is TRBJ1-2, with D possibly matching TRBD1 (5 bases). The CDR3 has 14 amino acids. Germline CDR1 and CDR2: SNHLY and FYNNEI. Trimming shortened V by 10 bases and J by 7 bases, and 22 bases separated the two germline ends.

This rearrangement joins TRBV4-2 to TRBJ2-7, with D possibly being TRBD2 (6 bases). With 0 bases removed from V and 5 bases from J, the gap between germline ends came to 17 bases. This CDR3 has 16 amino acids. The germline V gene has CDR1 LGHNA and CDR2 YNFKEQ. In DNA form, the CDR3 reads TGTGCCAGCAGCCAAGATATCCGGCGGGAACGGGACGAGCAGTACTTC. Translated, it gives CASSQDIRRERDEQYF.

This chain links TRBV6-5 with TRBJ1-1; 8 bases are shared with TRBD1. Germline V gene lookup returns CDR1 MNHEY and CDR2 SVGAGI. The CDR3 spans 13 residues. With 7 bases clipped from V and 11 bases from J, the junction kept 12 bases outside the gene matches. The CDR3 region is CASTQDRGGMAFF. The CDR3, as DNA: TGTGCCAGCACCCAAGACAGGGGAGGAATGGCTTTCTTT.

The rearrangement links TRBV28 to TRBJ1-5; 9 bases align to TRBD1. This CDR3 is 19 amino acids long. From germline, CDR1 is MDHEN and CDR2 SYDVKM. The V segment lost 7 bases and the J segment 0 bases; nucleotides outside the gene matches: 16. The CDR3 here is CASKFRLGQGIYSNQPQHF. The CDR3 nucleotides are TGTGCCAGCAAATTTAGGTTGGGACAGGGAATTTATAGCAATCAGCCCCAGCATTTT.

V is TRBV7-2 and J is TRBJ1-5; TRBD1 matches at 7 bases. V lost 2 bases to trimming and J lost 7 bases; unmatched junction nucleotides: 11. Germline V gives CDR1 SGHTA, CDR2 FQGNSA. This CDR3 contains 16 residues. CDR3 sequence reads: CASSLSGDRGGQPQHF. The CDR3 coding sequence is TGTGCCAGCAGCTTATCGGGGGACAGAGGGGGCCAGCCCCAGCATTTT.

This chain links TRBV25-1 with TRBJ1-1; possibly TRBD1 for D (5 bases). CDR1 is MGHDK, CDR2 SYGVNS, per germline. With 3 bases removed from V and 7 bases from J, the gap between germline ends came to 12 bases. The CDR3 spans 13 residues. CDR3 loop: CASSDQGHDEAFF. CDR3 DNA: TGTGCCAGCAGTGATCAAGGACACGATGAAGCTTTCTTT.

As to this clone: This CDR3 is also generated by other DNA sequences in the sample. The chain's CDR3 is CASSVGGGTYEQYF. CDR3 DNA sequence: TGTGCCAGCAGCGTAGGGGGAGGCACCTACGAGCAGTACTTC. The chain has TRBV9 and TRBJ2-7, with a tentative D call TRBD2 (6 bases). The CDR3 has 14 residues. With 0 bases removed from V and 2 bases from J, the gap between germline ends came to 9 bases. In germline, CDR1 is SGDLS, CDR2 YYNGEE.